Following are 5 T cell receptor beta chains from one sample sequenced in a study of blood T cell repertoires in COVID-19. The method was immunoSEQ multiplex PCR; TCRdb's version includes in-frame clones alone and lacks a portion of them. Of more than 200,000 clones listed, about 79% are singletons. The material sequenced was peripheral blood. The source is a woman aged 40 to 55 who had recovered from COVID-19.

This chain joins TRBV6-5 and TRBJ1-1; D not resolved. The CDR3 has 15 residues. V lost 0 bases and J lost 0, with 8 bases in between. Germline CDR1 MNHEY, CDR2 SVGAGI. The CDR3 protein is CASSYSVNMNTEAFF. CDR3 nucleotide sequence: TGTGCCAGCAGTTACTCCGTCAACATGAACACTGAAGCTTTCTTT.

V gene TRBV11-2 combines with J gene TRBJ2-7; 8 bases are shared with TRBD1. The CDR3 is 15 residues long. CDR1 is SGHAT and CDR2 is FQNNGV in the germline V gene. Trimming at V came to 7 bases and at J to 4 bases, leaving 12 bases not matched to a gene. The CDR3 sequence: CASNYNGQGPYEQYF. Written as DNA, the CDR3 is TGTGCCAGCAACTATAACGGACAGGGTCCGTACGAGCAGTACTTC. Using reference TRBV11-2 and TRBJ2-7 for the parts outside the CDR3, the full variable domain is EAGVAQSPRYKIIEKRQSVAFWCNPISGHATLYWYQQILGQGPKLLIQFQNNGVVDDSQLPKDRFSAERLKGVDSTLKIQPAKLEDSAVYLCASNYNGQGPYEQYFGPGTRLTVT.

As DNA, the CDR3 is TGTGCCAGCAGCTTAAACAGGGGCGCCTACGAGCAGTACTTC. Residues: CASSLNRGAYEQYF. The genes are TRBV7-2 and TRBJ2-7, with TRBD1 matching 7 bases. CDR1 is SGHTA and CDR2 is FQGNSA in the germline V gene. The CDR3 sequence is 14 residues long. The V segment lost 2 bases and the J segment 2 bases; nucleotides outside the gene matches: 3.

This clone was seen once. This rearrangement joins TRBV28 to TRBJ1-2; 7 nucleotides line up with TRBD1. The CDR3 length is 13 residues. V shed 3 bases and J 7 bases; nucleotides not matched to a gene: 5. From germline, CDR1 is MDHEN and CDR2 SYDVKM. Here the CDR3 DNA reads TGTGCCAGCAGTTTGTCGAACAGGGGTGGCTACACCTTC. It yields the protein CASSLSNRGGYTF.

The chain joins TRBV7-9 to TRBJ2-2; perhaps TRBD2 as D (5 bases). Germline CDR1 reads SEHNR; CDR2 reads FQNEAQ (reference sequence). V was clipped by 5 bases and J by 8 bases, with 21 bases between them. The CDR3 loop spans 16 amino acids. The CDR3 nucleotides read TGTGCCAGCAGCCGAATACCGGGTCTACTAGGTGGGGAGCTGTTTTTT. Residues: CASSRIPGLLGGELFF.